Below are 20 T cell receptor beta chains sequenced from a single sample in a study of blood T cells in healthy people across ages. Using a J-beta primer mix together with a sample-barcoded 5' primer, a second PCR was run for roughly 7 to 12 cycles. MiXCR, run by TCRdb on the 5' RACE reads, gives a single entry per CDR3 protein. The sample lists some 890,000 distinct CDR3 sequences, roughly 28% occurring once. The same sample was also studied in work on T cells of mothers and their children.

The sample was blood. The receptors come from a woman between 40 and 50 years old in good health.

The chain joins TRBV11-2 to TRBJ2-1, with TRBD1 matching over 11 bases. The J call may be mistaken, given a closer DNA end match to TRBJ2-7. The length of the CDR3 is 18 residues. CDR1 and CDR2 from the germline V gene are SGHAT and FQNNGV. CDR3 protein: CASSLGGRGTGGYNEQYF. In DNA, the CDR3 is TGTGCCAGCAGCTTAGGGGGCAGGGGGACAGGGGGTTACAATGAGCAGTACTTC.

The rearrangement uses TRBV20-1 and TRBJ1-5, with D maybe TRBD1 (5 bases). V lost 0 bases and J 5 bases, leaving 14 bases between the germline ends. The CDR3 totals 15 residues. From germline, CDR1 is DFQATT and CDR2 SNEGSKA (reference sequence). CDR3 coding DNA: TGCAGTGCTAGAGATCTCGGACGGGGCGATCAGCCCCAGCATTTT. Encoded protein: CSARDLGRGDQPQHF.

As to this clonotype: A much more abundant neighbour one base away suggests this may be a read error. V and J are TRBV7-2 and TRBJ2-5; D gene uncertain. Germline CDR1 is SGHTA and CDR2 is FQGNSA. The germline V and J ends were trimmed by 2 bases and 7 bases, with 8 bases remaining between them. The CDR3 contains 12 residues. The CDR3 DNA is TGTACCAGCAGCTTATTGATGGGGACCCAGTACTTC. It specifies CTSSLLMGTQYF.

The CDR3, as DNA: TGTGCCAGCAGCAACAGTGCGGATAGAAATCAGCCCCAGCATTTT. This gives the protein CASSNSADRNQPQHF. This chain joins TRBV12-3 or TRBV12-4 and TRBJ1-5; D is ambiguous. Deletions cut 6 bases from V and 4 bases from J, with 16 bases between. CDR3 length: 15 amino acids.

The CDR3 region has the DNA TGTGCCAGCAGCTTAGGGGCAGGCGACACTGAAGCTTTCTTT. Protein product: CASSLGAGDTEAFF. The rearrangement uses TRBV7-8 and TRBJ1-1, with D unclear. The V gene lost 1 base and the J gene lost 3 bases, with 9 bases spanning the gap. Germline V gene lookup returns CDR1 SGHVS and CDR2 FQNEAQ. The CDR3 length is 14 residues.

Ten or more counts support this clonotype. CDR3 loop: CASSPGLAGGPAKNIQYF. DNA for the CDR3: TGCGCCAGCAGCCCAGGACTAGCGGGGGGGCCTGCCAAAAACATTCAGTACTTC. The chain has TRBV4-1 and TRBJ2-4; 15 nucleotides agree with TRBD2. This CDR3 is 18 amino acids long. V lost 4 bases to trimming and J lost 1 base; unmatched junction nucleotides: 5. In germline, CDR1 is MGHRA, CDR2 YSYEKL.

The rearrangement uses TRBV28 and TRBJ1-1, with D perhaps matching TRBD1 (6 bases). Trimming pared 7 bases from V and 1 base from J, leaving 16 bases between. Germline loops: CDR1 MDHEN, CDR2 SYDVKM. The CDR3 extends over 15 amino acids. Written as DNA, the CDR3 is TGTGCCAGCAAGGAGGGGGAGGCGACGAACACTGAAGCTTTCTTT. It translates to CASKEGEATNTEAFF.

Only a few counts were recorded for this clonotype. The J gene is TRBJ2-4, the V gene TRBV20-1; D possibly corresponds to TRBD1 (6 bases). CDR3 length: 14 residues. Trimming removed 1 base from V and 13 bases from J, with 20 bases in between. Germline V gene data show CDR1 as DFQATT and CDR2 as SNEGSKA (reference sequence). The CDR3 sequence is CSARVTGTYNEQYF. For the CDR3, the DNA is TGCAGTGCTAGAGTGACAGGAACCTACAATGAGCAGTACTTC.

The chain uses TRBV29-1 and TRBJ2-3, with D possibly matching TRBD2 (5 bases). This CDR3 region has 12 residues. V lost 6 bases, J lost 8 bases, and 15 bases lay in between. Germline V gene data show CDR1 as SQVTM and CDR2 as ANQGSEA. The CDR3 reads CSVTGIMGTQYF. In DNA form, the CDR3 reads TGCAGCGTCACCGGGATAATGGGTACGCAGTATTTT.

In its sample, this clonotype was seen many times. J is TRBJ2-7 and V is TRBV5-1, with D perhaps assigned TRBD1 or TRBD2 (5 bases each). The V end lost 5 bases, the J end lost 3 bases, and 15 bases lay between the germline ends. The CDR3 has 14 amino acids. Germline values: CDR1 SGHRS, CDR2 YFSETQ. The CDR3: CASRFEGRIYEQYF. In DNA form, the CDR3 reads TGCGCCAGCAGATTCGAGGGACGGATCTACGAGCAGTACTTC.

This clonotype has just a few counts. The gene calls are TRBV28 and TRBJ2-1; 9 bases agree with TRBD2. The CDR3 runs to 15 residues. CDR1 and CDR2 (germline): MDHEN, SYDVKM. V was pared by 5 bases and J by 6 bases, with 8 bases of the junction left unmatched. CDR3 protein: CASSQRGGALNEQFF. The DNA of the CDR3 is TGTGCCAGCAGTCAGCGCGGGGGGGCCCTCAATGAGCAGTTCTTC.

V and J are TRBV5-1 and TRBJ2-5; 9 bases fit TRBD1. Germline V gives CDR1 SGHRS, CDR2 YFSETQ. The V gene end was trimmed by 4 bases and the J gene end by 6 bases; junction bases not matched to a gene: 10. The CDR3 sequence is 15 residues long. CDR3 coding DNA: TGCGCCAGCAGCCACGGACAGGGGAGTGAAAAGACCCAGTACTTC. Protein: CASSHGQGSEKTQYF.

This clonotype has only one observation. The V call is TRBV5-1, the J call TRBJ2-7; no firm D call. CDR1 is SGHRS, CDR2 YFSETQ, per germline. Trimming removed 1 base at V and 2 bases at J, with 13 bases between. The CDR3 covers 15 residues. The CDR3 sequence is CASSLFQSSTYEQYF. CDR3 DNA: TGCGCCAGCAGCTTGTTCCAGTCGAGTACCTACGAGCAGTACTTC.

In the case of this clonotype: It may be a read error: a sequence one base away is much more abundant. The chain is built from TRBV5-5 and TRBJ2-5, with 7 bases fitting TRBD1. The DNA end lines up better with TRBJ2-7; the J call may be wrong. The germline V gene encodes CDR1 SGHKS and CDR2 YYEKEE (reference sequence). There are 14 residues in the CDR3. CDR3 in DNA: TGTGGCAGCAGCTTCCAGACAGGGCGAGACGAGCAGTACTTC. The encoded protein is CGSSFQTGRDEQYF.

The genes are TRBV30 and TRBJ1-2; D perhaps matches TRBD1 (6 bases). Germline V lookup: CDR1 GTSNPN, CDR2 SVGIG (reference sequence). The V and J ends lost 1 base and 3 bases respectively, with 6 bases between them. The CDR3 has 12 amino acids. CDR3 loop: CAWSEGDYGYTF. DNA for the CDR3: TGTGCCTGGAGTGAGGGGGACTATGGCTACACCTTC.

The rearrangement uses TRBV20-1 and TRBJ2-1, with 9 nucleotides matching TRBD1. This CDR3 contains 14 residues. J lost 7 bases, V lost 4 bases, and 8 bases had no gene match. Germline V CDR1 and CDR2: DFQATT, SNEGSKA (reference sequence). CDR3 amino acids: CSAIMDRGKNEQFF. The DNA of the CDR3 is TGCAGTGCTATTATGGACAGGGGAAAGAATGAGCAGTTCTTC.

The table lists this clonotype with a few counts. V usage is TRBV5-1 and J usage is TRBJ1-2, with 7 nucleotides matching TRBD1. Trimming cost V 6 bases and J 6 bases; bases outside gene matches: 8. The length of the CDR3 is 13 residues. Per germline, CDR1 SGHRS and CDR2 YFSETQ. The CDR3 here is CASTETGTDGYTF. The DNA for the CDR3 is TGCGCCAGCACCGAGACAGGGACAGATGGCTACACCTTC.

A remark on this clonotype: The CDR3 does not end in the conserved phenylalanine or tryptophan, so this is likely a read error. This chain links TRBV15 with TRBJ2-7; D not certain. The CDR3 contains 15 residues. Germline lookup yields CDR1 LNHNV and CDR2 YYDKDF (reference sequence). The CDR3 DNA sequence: TGTGCCACCAGCGGAGAGACACAGAGCTCCTACGAGCAGTACCTC. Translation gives CATSGETQSSYEQYL.

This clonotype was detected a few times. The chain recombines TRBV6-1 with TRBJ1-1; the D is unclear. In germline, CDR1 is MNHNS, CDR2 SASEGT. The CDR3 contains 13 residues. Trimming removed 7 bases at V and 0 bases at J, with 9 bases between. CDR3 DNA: TGTGCCAGCACGTTGCAGATGAACACTGAAGCTTTCTTT. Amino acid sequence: CASTLQMNTEAFF.

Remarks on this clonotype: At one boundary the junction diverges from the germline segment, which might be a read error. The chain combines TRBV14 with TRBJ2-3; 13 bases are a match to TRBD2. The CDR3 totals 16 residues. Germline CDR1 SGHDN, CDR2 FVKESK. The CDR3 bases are TGTGCCAGCAGCCAAGAGACTAGCGGGGGGCGTGGTACGCGGTATTTT. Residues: CASSQETSGGRGTRYF.